These 3 T cell receptor beta chains were all obtained from the same sample, sequenced in a study of blood T cells in healthy people across ages. The authors ran a second PCR of roughly 6 to 12 cycles using a sample-barcoded 5' primer and a J-beta primer mix. TCRdb reanalysed the 5' RACE reads using MiXCR and keeps one entry per CDR3 protein. The table has around 1,600,000 distinct CDR3 sequences, about 42% seen once. The sequencing input was blood. These receptors were taken from a woman between 18 and 29 years old in good health.

This chain links TRBV10-3 with TRBJ2-5; unclear D gene. The CDR3 has 12 residues. Germline CDR1 is ENHRY and CDR2 is SYGVKD. Between the trimmed V and J ends, which lost 0 bases and 11 bases, there was a span of 10 bases. The CDR3 nucleotides read TGTGCCATCAGTGAGTCGTCATTCCAGCAGTACTTC. This gives the protein CAISESSFQQYF.

The V and J genes are TRBV20-1 and TRBJ2-1; no definite D call. Germline V CDR1 and CDR2: DFQATT, SNEGSKA (reference sequence). There are 12 residues in the CDR3. V was clipped by 0 bases and J by 8 bases, with 8 bases between them. The CDR3 DNA sequence: TGCAGTGCTAGAGAGGGCCTGGATGAGCAGTTCTTC. Protein product: CSAREGLDEQFF.

The chain is built from TRBV29-1 and TRBJ2-1; D possibly corresponds to TRBD2 (7 bases). The V gene lost 3 bases and the J gene lost 6 bases, with 15 bases spanning the gap. Germline lookup yields CDR1 SQVTM and CDR2 ANQGSEA. The CDR3 covers 14 residues. The DNA for the CDR3 is TGCAGCGTTGAGGGGGGGGGCAGAATCAATGAGCAGTTCTTC. It yields the protein CSVEGGGRINEQFF.